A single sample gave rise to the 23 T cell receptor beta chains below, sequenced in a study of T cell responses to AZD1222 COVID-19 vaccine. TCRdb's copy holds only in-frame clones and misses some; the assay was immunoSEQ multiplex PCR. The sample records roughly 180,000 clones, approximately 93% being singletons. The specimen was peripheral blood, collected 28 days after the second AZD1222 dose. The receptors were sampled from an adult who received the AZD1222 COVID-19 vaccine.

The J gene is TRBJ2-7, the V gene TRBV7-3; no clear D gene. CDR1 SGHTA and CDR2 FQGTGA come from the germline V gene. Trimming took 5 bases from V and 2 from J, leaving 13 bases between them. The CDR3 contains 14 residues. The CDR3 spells CASSRYLNPYEQYF. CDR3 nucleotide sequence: TGTGCCAGCAGCCGATATCTCAATCCCTACGAGCAGTACTTC.

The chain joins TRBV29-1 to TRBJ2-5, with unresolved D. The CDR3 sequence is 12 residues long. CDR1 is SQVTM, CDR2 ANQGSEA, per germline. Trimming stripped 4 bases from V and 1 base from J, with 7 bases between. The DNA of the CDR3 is TGCAGCGTTGTATGGGGCCAAGAGACCCAGTACTTC. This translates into CSVVWGQETQYF.

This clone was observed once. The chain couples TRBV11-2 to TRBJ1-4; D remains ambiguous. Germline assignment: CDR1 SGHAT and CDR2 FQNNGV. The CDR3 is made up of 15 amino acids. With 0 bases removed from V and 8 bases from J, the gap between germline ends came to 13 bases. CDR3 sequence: CASSLDGGEGEKLFF. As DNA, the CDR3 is TGTGCCAGCAGCTTAGATGGCGGCGAGGGAGAAAAACTGTTTTTT.

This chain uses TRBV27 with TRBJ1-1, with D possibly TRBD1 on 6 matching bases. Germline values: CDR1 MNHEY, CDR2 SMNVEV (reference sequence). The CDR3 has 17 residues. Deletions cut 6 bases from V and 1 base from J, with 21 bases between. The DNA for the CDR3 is TGTGCCAGCAGCGACCGCAGGGGAATATCTAGGAACACTGAAGCTTTCTTT. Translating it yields CASSDRRGISRNTEAFF.

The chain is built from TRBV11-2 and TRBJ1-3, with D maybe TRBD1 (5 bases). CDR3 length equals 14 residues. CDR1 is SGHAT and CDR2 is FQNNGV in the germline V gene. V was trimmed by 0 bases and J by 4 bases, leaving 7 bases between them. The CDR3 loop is CASSLEGTGNTIYF. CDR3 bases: TGTGCCAGCAGCTTAGAAGGGACCGGAAACACCATATATTTT.

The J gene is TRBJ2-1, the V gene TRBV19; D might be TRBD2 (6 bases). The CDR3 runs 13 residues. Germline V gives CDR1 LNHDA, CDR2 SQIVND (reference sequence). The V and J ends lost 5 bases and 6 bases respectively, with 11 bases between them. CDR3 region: CASSLLAFNEQFF. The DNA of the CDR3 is TGTGCCAGTAGTCTACTAGCCTTCAATGAGCAGTTCTTC.

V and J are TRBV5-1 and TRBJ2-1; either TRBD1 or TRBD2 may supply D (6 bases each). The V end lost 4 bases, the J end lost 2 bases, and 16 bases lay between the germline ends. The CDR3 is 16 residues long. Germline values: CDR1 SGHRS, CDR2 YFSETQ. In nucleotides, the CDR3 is TGCGCCAGCAGCCCATTAAGGGGGGTTACCTACAATGAGCAGTTCTTC. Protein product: CASSPLRGVTYNEQFF.

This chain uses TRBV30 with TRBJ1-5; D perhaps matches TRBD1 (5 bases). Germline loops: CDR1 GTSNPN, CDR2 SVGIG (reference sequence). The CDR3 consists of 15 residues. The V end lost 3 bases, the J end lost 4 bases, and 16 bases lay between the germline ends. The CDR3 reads CAWSGPGSRNQPQHF. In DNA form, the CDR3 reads TGTGCCTGGAGCGGGCCAGGGTCACGAAATCAGCCCCAGCATTTT.

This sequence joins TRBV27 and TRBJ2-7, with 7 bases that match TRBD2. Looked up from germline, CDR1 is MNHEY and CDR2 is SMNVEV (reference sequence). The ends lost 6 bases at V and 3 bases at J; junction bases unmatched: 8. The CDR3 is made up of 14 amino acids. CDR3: CASSRSSGGYEQYF. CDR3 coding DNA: TGTGCCAGCAGCCGTTCCTCGGGGGGCTACGAGCAGTACTTC.

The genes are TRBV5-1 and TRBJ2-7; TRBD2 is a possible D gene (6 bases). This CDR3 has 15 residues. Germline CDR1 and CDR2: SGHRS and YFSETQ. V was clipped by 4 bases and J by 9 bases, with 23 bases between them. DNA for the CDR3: TGCGCCAGCAGCGTTACCGGGACGGATGGGACTCGGCAGTACTTC. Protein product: CASSVTGTDGTRQYF. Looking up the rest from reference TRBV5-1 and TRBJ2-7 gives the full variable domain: KAGVTQTPRYLIKTRGQQVTLSCSPISGHRSVSWYQQTPGQGLQFLFEYFSETQRNKGNFPGRFSGRQFSNSRSEMNVSTLELGDSALYLCASSVTGTDGTRQYFGPGTRLTVT.

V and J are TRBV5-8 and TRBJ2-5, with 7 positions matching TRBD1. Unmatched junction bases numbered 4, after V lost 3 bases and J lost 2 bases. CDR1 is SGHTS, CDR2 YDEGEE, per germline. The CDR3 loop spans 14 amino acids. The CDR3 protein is CASSWGQTQETQYF. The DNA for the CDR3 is TGTGCCAGCAGCTGGGGACAGACGCAAGAGACCCAGTACTTC.

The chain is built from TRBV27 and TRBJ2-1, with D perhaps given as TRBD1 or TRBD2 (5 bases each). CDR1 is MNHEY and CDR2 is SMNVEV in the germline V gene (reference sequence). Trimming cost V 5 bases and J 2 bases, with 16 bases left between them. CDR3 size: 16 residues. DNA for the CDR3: TGTGCCAGCAGTGGGGACCCGGGGCCCACCTACAATGAGCAGTTCTTC. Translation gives CASSGDPGPTYNEQFF.

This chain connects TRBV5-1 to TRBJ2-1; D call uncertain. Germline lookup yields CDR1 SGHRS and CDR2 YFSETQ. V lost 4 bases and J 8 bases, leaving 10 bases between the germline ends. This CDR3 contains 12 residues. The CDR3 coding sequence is TGCGCCAGCAGCCCCCTCTCGGATGAGCAGTTCTTC. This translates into CASSPLSDEQFF.

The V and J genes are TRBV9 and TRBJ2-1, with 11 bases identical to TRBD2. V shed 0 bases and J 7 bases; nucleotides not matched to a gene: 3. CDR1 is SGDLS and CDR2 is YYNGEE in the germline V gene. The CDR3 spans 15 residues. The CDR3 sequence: CASSVVTSGGNEQFF. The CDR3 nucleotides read TGTGCCAGCAGCGTAGTTACTAGCGGGGGAAATGAGCAGTTCTTC.

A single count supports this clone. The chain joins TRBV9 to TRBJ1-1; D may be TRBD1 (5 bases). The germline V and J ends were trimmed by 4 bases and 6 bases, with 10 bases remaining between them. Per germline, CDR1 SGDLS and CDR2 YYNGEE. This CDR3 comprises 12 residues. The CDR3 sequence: CASSPGWAEAFF. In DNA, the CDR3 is TGTGCCAGCAGCCCAGGGTGGGCTGAAGCTTTCTTT.

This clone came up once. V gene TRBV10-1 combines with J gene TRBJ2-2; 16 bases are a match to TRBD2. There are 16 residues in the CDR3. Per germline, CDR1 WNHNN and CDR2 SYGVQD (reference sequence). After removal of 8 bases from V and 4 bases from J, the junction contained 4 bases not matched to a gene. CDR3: CASGTSGRGGTGELFF. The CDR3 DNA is TGCGCCAGCGGGACTAGCGGGAGGGGTGGCACCGGGGAGCTGTTTTTT.

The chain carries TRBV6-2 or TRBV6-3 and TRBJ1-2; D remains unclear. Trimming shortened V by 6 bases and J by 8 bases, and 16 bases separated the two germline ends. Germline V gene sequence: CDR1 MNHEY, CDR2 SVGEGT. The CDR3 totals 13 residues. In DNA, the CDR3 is TGTGCCAGCAGCCCGGGCGGGTTAGGAGGCTACACCTTC. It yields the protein CASSPGGLGGYTF.

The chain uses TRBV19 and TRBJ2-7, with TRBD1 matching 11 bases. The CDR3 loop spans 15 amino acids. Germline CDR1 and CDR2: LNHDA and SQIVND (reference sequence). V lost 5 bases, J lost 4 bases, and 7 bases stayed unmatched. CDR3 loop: CASSPPGTGGYEQYF. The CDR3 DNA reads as TGTGCCAGTAGTCCCCCCGGGACAGGGGGTTACGAGCAGTACTTC.

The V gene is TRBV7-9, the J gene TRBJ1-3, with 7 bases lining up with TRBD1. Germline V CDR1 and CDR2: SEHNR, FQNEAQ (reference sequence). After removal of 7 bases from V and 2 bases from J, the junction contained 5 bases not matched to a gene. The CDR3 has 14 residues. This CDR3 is CASIGTGAGNTIYF. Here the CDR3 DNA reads TGTGCCAGCATCGGCACAGGGGCTGGAAACACCATATATTTT.

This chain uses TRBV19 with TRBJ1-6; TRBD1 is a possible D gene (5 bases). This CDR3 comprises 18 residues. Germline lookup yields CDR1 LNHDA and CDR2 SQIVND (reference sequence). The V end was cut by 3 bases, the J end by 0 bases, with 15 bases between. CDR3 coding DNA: TGTGCCAGTAGTATTGCAGGGCTCCGGAGCTCCTATAATTCACCCCTCCACTTT. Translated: CASSIAGLRSSYNSPLHF.

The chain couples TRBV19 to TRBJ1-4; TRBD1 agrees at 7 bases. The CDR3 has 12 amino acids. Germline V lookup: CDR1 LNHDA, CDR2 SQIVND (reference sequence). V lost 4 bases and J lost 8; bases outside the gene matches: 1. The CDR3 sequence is CASSTTGEKLFF. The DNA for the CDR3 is TGTGCCAGTAGTACGACAGGGGAAAAACTGTTTTTT.

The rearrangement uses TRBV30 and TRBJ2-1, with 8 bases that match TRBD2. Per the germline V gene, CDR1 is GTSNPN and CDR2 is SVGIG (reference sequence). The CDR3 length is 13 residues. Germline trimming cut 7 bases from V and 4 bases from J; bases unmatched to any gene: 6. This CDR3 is CASGTRAYNEQFF. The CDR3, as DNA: TGTGCCTCCGGGACTAGAGCTTACAATGAGCAGTTCTTC.

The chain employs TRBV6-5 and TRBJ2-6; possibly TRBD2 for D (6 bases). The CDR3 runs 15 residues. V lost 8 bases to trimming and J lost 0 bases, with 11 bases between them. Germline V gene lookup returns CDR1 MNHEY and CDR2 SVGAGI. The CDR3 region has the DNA TGTGCCAGCGGCGGGGTTAGCTCTGGGGCCAACGTCCTGACTTTC. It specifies CASGGVSSGANVLTF.